This T cell receptor (beta chain) stems from a study of cytomegalovirus exposure and HLA in healthy donors. About this clone itself: Its matching antigen is unknown.

The germline gives CDR1 SGHDT, CDR2 YYEEEE. The CDR3 has 16 amino acids. The germline V and J ends were trimmed by 3 bases and 8 bases, with 20 bases remaining between them. Overall study findings and caveats: Rarity held for most TCR sequences, but there were some public TCRs that occurred in many donors.

The protocol was immunoSEQ multiplex PCR, while the TCRdb copy is restricted to in-frame clones and leaves out a portion. The data show about 150,000 clones, 88% seen once. The sample consisted of PBMCs. The receptor was isolated from a man aged 18 to 30 in good health and CMV-seronegative. The chain links TRBV5-6 to TRBJ1-4; D is undetermined. The CDR3 sequence is CASSSTLVLNYEKLFF. The CDR3 DNA is TGTGCCAGCAGCTCAACGTTGGTACTCAATTACGAAAAACTGTTTTTT.